The present TCR beta chain was sequenced within a study of tissue T cells after allogeneic stem cell transplantation. As for the study in general: Several unmodified and three CD34-selected T-cell-depleted grafts went to graft-versus-host disease patients. Regarding the study as a whole: Few T cell clones were shared across patients, but motif clusters showed tissue-specific shared signatures. Anatomically similar tissues had similar TCR repertoires within each patient.

The J segment lost 12 bases and the V segment lost 5 bases, leaving 10 bases of the junction unmatched. This CDR3 region has 14 residues. The germline V gene has CDR1 MNHNS and CDR2 SASEGT. In the case of this clone: Its antigen is undetermined.

The table came from immunoSEQ multiplex PCR; TCRdb's copy has only in-frame clones and leaves some out. The top ten clones hold under 4.5% of a sample with tens of thousands of clones, roughly 87% of them seen once. V is TRBV6-1 and J is TRBJ2-1; 10 positions agree with TRBD2. The sample was blood, taken before transplantation. The receptor comes from a woman between 18 and 55 years old who later had graft-versus-host disease after an allogeneic stem cell transplant. CDR3 nucleotide sequence: TGTGCCAGCAGTTCCCAAGCGGGGGGGCAAGGGCAGTTCTTC. This sequence encodes CASSSQAGGQGQFF.